Listed below are T cell receptor beta chains from one sample, sequenced in a study of T-cell memory formation after mild COVID-19. Each CDR3 protein gets one entry after TCRdb re-called the 5' RACE reads with MiXCR. The table has a few hundred thousand distinct CDR3 sequences, about 17% seen once. The sequenced sample was PBMCs or a T cell subset sorted from them (not recorded which). The receptors shown here come from a man between 18 and 29 years old who had mild COVID-19 (a few samples of this study predate the infection). Cell type and time point are not known. Each CDR3 is given with its conserved first and last residue. The D gene is left open where the match is weak. Clone size is stated in some rows and not others, as once, few, many or a class when expanded.

size: few; J: TRBJ2-1; D: TRBD2; V: TRBV13; length: 14; DNA: TGTGCCAGCAGCTTAAATCGGGGGGGCAGTGAGCAGTTCTTC; CDR3: CASSLNRGGSEQFF
size: NA; J: TRBJ1-1; D: NA; V: TRBV19; length: 13; DNA: TGTGCCAGTAGTATGTGGTCAGCCGCTGAAGCTTTCTTT; CDR3: CASSMWSAAEAFF
size: NA; J: TRBJ1-4; D: NA; V: TRBV9; length: 16; DNA: TGTGCCAGCAGCGGGGGGCGCGGGACCCGAGGCGGTAGACTGTTTTTT; CDR3: CASSGGRGTRGGRLFF
size: few; J: TRBJ1-1; D: NA; V: TRBV29-1; length: 12; DNA: TGCAGCGTCCCCTCAGAGAACACTGAAGCTTTCTTT; CDR3: CSVPSENTEAFF
size: few; J: TRBJ2-3; D: NA; V: TRBV7-2; length: 14; DNA: TGTGCCGTGCCCGGGGTCAGGGCTTTTGAGGCGCAGTATTTT; CDR3: CAVPGVRAFEAQYF
size: few; J: TRBJ1-5; D: NA; V: TRBV18; length: 13; DNA: TGTGCCAGCTCACCTTCCCCGGGATCGACAGGTCATTTT; CDR3: CASSPSPGSTGHF
size: NA; J: TRBJ1-5; D: NA; V: TRBV7-3; length: 20; DNA: TGTGCCAGCAGCTTAAATTTCTCGCCGTCGGGATTTAAGAGCAATCAGCCCCAGCATTTT; CDR3: CASSLNFSPSGFKSNQPQHF
size: few; J: TRBJ1-3; D: NA; V: TRBV6-6; length: 15; DNA: TGTGCCAGCAGTTACCACCTTGGAGGGGGAAACACCATATATTTT; CDR3: CASSYHLGGGNTIYF
size: NA; J: TRBJ1-4; D: NA; V: TRBV25-1; length: 15; DNA: TGTGCCAGCAGCGCCGGCCGTTCAACTAATGAAAAACTGTTTTTT; CDR3: CASSAGRSTNEKLFF
size: few; J: TRBJ2-5; D: NA; V: TRBV6-5; length: 15; DNA: TGTGCCAGCAGTTACTCTGGGGGGCGCGAAGAGACCCAGTACTTC; CDR3: CASSYSGGREETQYF
size: few; J: TRBJ2-5; D: NA; V: TRBV6-2/TRBV6-3; length: 11; DNA: TGTGCCAGCAGTAACGGTGAGACCCAGTACTTC; CDR3: CASSNGETQYF
size: few; J: TRBJ2-2; D: NA; V: TRBV27; length: 15; DNA: TGTGCCAGCAGTTTAGTCCCGGGGGTTGCCGGGGAGCTGTTTTTT; CDR3: CASSLVPGVAGELFF
size: few; J: TRBJ2-5; D: TRBD2; V: TRBV7-3; length: 15; DNA: TGTGCCAGCAGCTTAGGCGGGGGGGCCGGTGAGACCCAGTACTTC; CDR3: CASSLGGGAGETQYF
size: many; J: TRBJ2-2; D: NA; V: TRBV5-1; length: 15; DNA: TGCGCCAGCAGCTTTGCGGGGCCCGGCACCGGGGAGCTGTTTTTT; CDR3: CASSFAGPGTGELFF
size: NA; J: TRBJ2-3; D: NA; V: TRBV28; length: 16; DNA: TGTGCCAGCGGCGGGACGTGGGCAATAGAAACAGATACGCAGTATTTT; CDR3: CASGGTWAIETDTQYF
size: many; J: TRBJ1-6; D: TRBD1; V: TRBV7-2; length: 15; DNA: TGTGCCAGCAGCGGGGGCGGACAGGGCAGATCACCCCTCCACTTT; CDR3: CASSGGGQGRSPLHF
size: NA; J: TRBJ2-5; D: NA; V: TRBV20-1; length: 12; DNA: TGCAGTGCCCCGACGCGAAGTGAGGTCCAGTACTTC; CDR3: CSAPTRSEVQYF
size: few; J: TRBJ1-2; D: NA; V: TRBV29-1; length: 13; DNA: TGCAGCGCAGAGTGGTCTGGGGACTATGGCTACACCTTC; CDR3: CSAEWSGDYGYTF
size: NA; J: TRBJ1-1; D: NA; V: TRBV3-1; length: 15; DNA: TGTGCCAGCAGCCAGTGGGGGGCGAGGTTCACTGAAGCTTTCTTT; CDR3: CASSQWGARFTEAFF
size: many; J: TRBJ1-3; D: NA; V: TRBV11-2; length: 15; DNA: TGTGCCAGCAGCTCGATTCGGGGACTAGGAAACACCATATATTTT; CDR3: CASSSIRGLGNTIYF
size: NA; J: TRBJ1-2; D: NA; V: TRBV19; length: 12; DNA: TGTGCCAGTAGTATGGACCGAGGGCTCTACACCTTC; CDR3: CASSMDRGLYTF
size: NA; J: TRBJ1-1; D: NA; V: TRBV6-5; length: 15; DNA: TGTGCCAGCAGTTACTCGAGTATGGGGTACACTGAAGCTTTCTTT; CDR3: CASSYSSMGYTEAFF
size: few; J: TRBJ1-4; D: TRBD1; V: TRBV25-1; length: 15; DNA: TGTGCCAGCAGTGACCTCCAGGGGGTGGGTGAAAAACTGTTTTTT; CDR3: CASSDLQGVGEKLFF
size: NA; J: TRBJ2-2; D: NA; V: TRBV4-1; length: 17; DNA: TGCGCCAGCAGCCCTATAGGACAGCCCACGAACACCGGGGAGCTGTTTTTT; CDR3: CASSPIGQPTNTGELFF
size: NA; J: TRBJ2-7; D: TRBD1; V: TRBV24-1; length: 14; DNA: TGTGCCACCAGTGGAAAGACAGGGACCTACGAGCAGTACTTC; CDR3: CATSGKTGTYEQYF
size: NA; J: TRBJ2-1; D: NA; V: TRBV12-3/TRBV12-4; length: 15; DNA: TGTGCCAGCAGTTTCAGGGTAATAGGCCACAATGAGCAGTTCTTC; CDR3: CASSFRVIGHNEQFF
size: few; J: TRBJ2-3; D: TRBD2; V: TRBV7-2; length: 17; DNA: TGTGCCAGCAGCTTAAGGGGCTCGGTAGCGGGGCCCGGGACGCAGTATTTT; CDR3: CASSLRGSVAGPGTQYF
size: NA; J: TRBJ1-2; D: NA; V: TRBV12-3/TRBV12-4; length: 12; DNA: TGTGCCAGCAGTCCATCCCATGGGGGCTACACCTTC; CDR3: CASSPSHGGYTF
size: few; J: TRBJ1-5; D: NA; V: TRBV9; length: 14; DNA: TGTGCCAGCAGCGTAGCTGACAGTGTCCAGCCCCAGCATTTT; CDR3: CASSVADSVQPQHF
size: NA; J: TRBJ2-3; D: TRBD1; V: TRBV9; length: 15; DNA: TGTGCCAGCAGCTTCCGGACAGGGGGAGGAAATACGCAGTATTTT; CDR3: CASSFRTGGGNTQYF
size: few; J: TRBJ2-2; D: NA; V: TRBV4-2; length: 16; DNA: TGTGCCAGCAGCCAAGAAGGACAGCCGAACACCGGGGAGCTGTTTTTT; CDR3: CASSQEGQPNTGELFF
size: NA; J: TRBJ2-7; D: NA; V: TRBV12-3/TRBV12-4; length: 12; DNA: TGTGCCAGCAGTTCGACTGGGCGCGAGCAGTACTTC; CDR3: CASSSTGREQYF
size: many; J: TRBJ2-1; D: NA; V: TRBV5-4; length: 13; DNA: TGTGCCAGCAGCTTGCATGGGGCATATGAGCAGTTCTTC; CDR3: CASSLHGAYEQFF
size: NA; J: TRBJ2-1; D: TRBD1; V: TRBV7-2; length: 15; DNA: TGTGCCAGCACAACAACAGGGGGCCCTACCGAGGAGCAGTTCTTC; CDR3: CASTTTGGPTEEQFF
size: NA; J: TRBJ2-3; D: NA; V: TRBV12-3/TRBV12-4; length: 15; DNA: TGTGCCAGCAGTTTCGAAGGGGGACTCACAGATACGCAGTATTTT; CDR3: CASSFEGGLTDTQYF
size: NA; J: TRBJ2-3; D: NA; V: TRBV2; length: 15; DNA: TGTGCCAGCATCCTTCGGTCTAGTCCCACAGATACGCAGTATTTT; CDR3: CASILRSSPTDTQYF
size: NA; J: TRBJ2-7; D: TRBD1; V: TRBV18; length: 14; DNA: TGTGCCAGCTCACCAGCGACAGGGGGCTACGAGCAGTACTTC; CDR3: CASSPATGGYEQYF